Shown below are 15 T cell receptor beta chains from a single sample sequenced in a study of T cell responses to AZD1222 COVID-19 vaccine. TCRdb's table, derived via immunoSEQ multiplex PCR, lists solely in-frame clones and lacks some. Among fewer than 180,000 clones, 94% were seen once, and the ten largest hold 0.95% to 1.5%. This material consisted of peripheral blood, taken on day 0 of AZD1222 vaccination. Source of these receptors: an adult in good health.

V usage is TRBV2 and J usage is TRBJ2-1, with TRBD1 matching over 9 bases. Germline V CDR1 and CDR2: SNHLY, FYNNEI. CDR3 size: 16 residues. The V segment lost 4 bases and the J segment 10 bases; nucleotides outside the gene matches: 14. The CDR3 nucleotides are TGTGCCAGCAGTGCAGTCGAGCCGGGACAGGGCGGCGAGCAGTTCTTC. This sequence encodes CASSAVEPGQGGEQFF.

J is TRBJ2-5 and V is TRBV2; 9 bases align to TRBD1. J was trimmed by 4 bases and V by 7 bases; bases with no gene match: 4. There are 13 residues in the CDR3. Germline CDR1 SNHLY, CDR2 FYNNEI. Here the CDR3 reads CASTWTGVETQYF. The CDR3 region has the DNA TGTGCCAGCACCTGGACAGGGGTAGAGACCCAGTACTTC. The full variable domain, completed using reference TRBV2 and TRBJ2-5, is EPEVTQTPSHQVTQMGQEVILRCVPISNHLYFYWYRQILGQKVEFLVSFYNNEISEKSEIFDDQFSVERPDGSNFTLKIRSTKLEDSAMYFCASTWTGVETQYFGPGTRLLVL.

V is TRBV9 and J is TRBJ1-6, with D hard to call. CDR3 length equals 14 residues. V was clipped by 0 bases and J by 8 bases, with 9 bases between them. Germline-derived CDR1 and CDR2 are SGDLS and YYNGEE. The DNA for the CDR3 is TGTGCCAGCAGCGTAGTGGAGTGGGATTCACCCCTCCACTTT. It codes for CASSVVEWDSPLHF.

The chain combines TRBV5-5 with TRBJ2-1; D ambiguous. V dropped 1 base and J dropped 0 bases, with 14 bases sitting between them. Germline V gives CDR1 SGHKS, CDR2 YYEKEE (reference sequence). The CDR3 runs 17 residues. The DNA of the CDR3 is TGTGCCAGCAGCTTGCGCGGCGGCCCAAACTCCTACAATGAGCAGTTCTTC. Translation: CASSLRGGPNSYNEQFF.

The table lists this clone with a count of one. In DNA, the CDR3 is TGTGCCAGCAGTGGTCGGTTCGGACGGCCGAACACTGAAGCTTTCTTT. Its translation is CASSGRFGRPNTEAFF. The chain has TRBV6-2 or TRBV6-3 and TRBJ1-1; D is unresolved. Trimming shortened V by 5 bases and J by 1 base, and 17 bases separated the two germline ends. This CDR3 spans 16 amino acids. From germline, CDR1 is MNHEY and CDR2 SVGEGT.

The chain uses TRBV5-1 and TRBJ2-3; TRBD1 might be the D (6 bases). The CDR3 runs 15 residues. Germline values: CDR1 SGHRS, CDR2 YFSETQ. Deletions cut 2 bases from V and 2 bases from J, with 12 bases between. CDR3 bases: TGCGCCAGCAGCTTACAGGGATTTCCCACAGATACGCAGTATTTT. Amino acid sequence: CASSLQGFPTDTQYF.

This chain connects TRBV7-8 to TRBJ2-1; the D gene could be TRBD1 or TRBD2 (5 bases each). Trimming removed 5 bases from V and 5 bases from J, with 7 bases in between. Germline lookup yields CDR1 SGHVS and CDR2 FQNEAQ. The CDR3 is made up of 12 amino acids. CDR3 DNA sequence: TGTGCCAGCAGCCCGGGACACAATGAGCAGTTCTTC. The encoded protein is CASSPGHNEQFF.

This clone occurred once. The V gene is TRBV20-1, the J gene TRBJ1-3; D is unclear. This CDR3 has 11 residues. The V and J ends lost 3 bases and 4 bases respectively, with 4 bases between them. Per germline, CDR1 DFQATT and CDR2 SNEGSKA (reference sequence). The DNA of the CDR3 is TGCAGTGCTAGCTTAGGAAACACCATATATTTT. This encodes CSASLGNTIYF.

The chain carries TRBV9 and TRBJ2-3; 10 bases align to TRBD2. The CDR3 totals 14 residues. Losses at the gene ends were 7 bases for V and 0 bases for J; bases not matched to a gene: 2. Germline V lookup: CDR1 SGDLS, CDR2 YYNGEE. CDR3 DNA sequence: TGTGCCAGCGGAGCGGGGGGGAGCACAGATACGCAGTATTTT. This translates into CASGAGGSTDTQYF.

This clone was observed once. V gene TRBV3-1 (or the pseudogene TRBV3-2) combines with J gene TRBJ1-4; 8 positions match TRBD1. This CDR3 contains 13 residues. V trimming: 6 bases; J trimming: 8 bases; junction bases outside the gene matches: 5. Germline CDR1 reads LGHDT; CDR2 reads YNNKEL (reference sequence). In DNA, the CDR3 is TGTGCCAGCAGGGGAACAGGGGGGGAAAAACTGTTTTTT. It is translated as CASRGTGGEKLFF.

This rearrangement joins TRBV5-4 to TRBJ1-2; a possible D gene is TRBD1 (5 bases). CDR1 is SGHNT and CDR2 is YYREEE in the germline V gene (reference sequence). This CDR3 is 13 amino acids long. The V end lost 4 bases, the J end lost 4 bases, and 11 bases lay between the germline ends. The CDR3 spells CASSTGGGYGYTF. In DNA, the CDR3 is TGTGCCAGCAGCACCGGGGGGGGCTATGGCTACACCTTC. The complete variable domain, with remaining parts taken from reference TRBV5-4 and TRBJ1-2, reads ETGVTQSPTHLIKTRGQQVTLRCSSQSGHNTVSWYQQALGQGPQFIFQYYREEENGRGNFPPRFSGLQFPNYSSELNVNALELDDSALYLCASSTGGGYGYTFGSGTRLTVV.

V usage is TRBV6-6 and J usage is TRBJ1-2, with D maybe TRBD1 (6 bases). The CDR3 consists of 12 residues. CDR1 MNHNY and CDR2 SVGAGI come from the germline V gene (reference sequence). The V and J ends lost 8 bases and 8 bases respectively, with 15 bases between them. Here the CDR3 reads CASLGGGQGYTF. DNA for the CDR3: TGTGCCAGCCTGGGCGGGGGGCAAGGCTACACCTTC.

This chain uses TRBV3-1 (or the pseudogene TRBV3-2) with TRBJ2-2; D is perhaps TRBD1 or TRBD2 (6 bases each). CDR3 length equals 15 residues. Trimming pared 4 bases from V and 2 bases from J, leaving 11 bases between. Looked up from germline, CDR1 is LGHDT and CDR2 is YNNKEL (reference sequence). CDR3 loop: CASSLNGGNTGELFF. CDR3 nucleotide sequence: TGTGCCAGCAGCCTAAACGGGGGCAACACCGGGGAGCTGTTTTTT.

This chain uses TRBV5-6 with TRBJ2-1, with TRBD1 identical over 11 bases. From germline, CDR1 is SGHDT and CDR2 YYEEEE. The ends lost 2 bases at V and 0 bases at J; junction bases unmatched: 10. This CDR3 is 19 amino acids long. The CDR3: CASSFSGTGGMLSYNEQFF. DNA for the CDR3: TGTGCCAGCAGCTTTTCCGGGACAGGGGGGATGCTCTCCTACAATGAGCAGTTCTTC. Drawing the rest from reference TRBV5-6 and TRBJ2-1, the complete variable domain is DAGVTQSPTHLIKTRGQQVTLRCSPKSGHDTVSWYQQALGQGPQFIFQYYEEEERQRGNFPDRFSGHQFPNYSSELNVNALLLGDSALYLCASSFSGTGGMLSYNEQFFGPGTRLTVL.

V is TRBV5-1 and J is TRBJ1-3, with TRBD1 as a possible D gene (5 bases). There are 14 residues in the CDR3. Germline CDR1 is SGHRS and CDR2 is YFSETQ. V was pared by 2 bases and J by 0 bases, with 6 bases between. CDR3 sequence reads: CASSFDSSGNTIYF. CDR3 coding DNA: TGCGCCAGCAGCTTTGACAGCTCTGGAAACACCATATATTTT.